This TCR beta chain was captured in a study of identical twins. Template switching supplied a universal primer site; unique molecular identifiers were carried on the cDNA. MiXCR was run by TCRdb on the 5' RACE reads, yielding one entry per CDR3 protein. The sample has 220,000 or so distinct CDR3 sequences, roughly 7% seen once. Trimming shortened V by 3 bases and J by 1 base, and 14 bases separated the two germline ends. CDR3 size: 15 residues. Germline CDR1 is SQVTM and CDR2 is ANQGSEA. Healthy Caucasians made up all donors. This clonotype was counted only a few times. Antigen specificity is unknown. Whole-study results and caveats: Carriage of fewer insertions was seen in abundant cord blood beta clonotypes, whereas memory repertoires showed none.

These data were also reused for a study on yellow fever vaccine responses in identical twins.

The genes are TRBV29-1 and TRBJ2-3; possible D gene TRBD1, 5 bases. This TCR came from a young woman in good health. The sample was memory (CD45RO+) T cells sorted from blood. DNA of the CDR3: TGCAGCGTTGATACAGGTGCCAGGGGCACAGATACGCAGTATTTT. Protein product: CSVDTGARGTDTQYF.